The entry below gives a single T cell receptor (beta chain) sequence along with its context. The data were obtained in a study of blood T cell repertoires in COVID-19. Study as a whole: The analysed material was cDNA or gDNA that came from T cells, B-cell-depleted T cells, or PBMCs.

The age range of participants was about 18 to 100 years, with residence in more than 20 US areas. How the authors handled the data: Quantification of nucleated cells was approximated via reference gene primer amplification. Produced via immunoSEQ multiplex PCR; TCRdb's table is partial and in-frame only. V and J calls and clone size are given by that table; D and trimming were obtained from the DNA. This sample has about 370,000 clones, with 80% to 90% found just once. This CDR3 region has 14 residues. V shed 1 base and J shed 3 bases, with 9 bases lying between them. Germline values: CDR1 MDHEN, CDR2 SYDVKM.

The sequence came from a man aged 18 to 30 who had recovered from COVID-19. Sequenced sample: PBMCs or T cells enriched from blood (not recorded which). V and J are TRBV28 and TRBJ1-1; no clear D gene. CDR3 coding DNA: TGTGCCAGCAGTTTATCCTGGAGAGACACTGAAGCTTTCTTT. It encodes CASSLSWRDTEAFF.